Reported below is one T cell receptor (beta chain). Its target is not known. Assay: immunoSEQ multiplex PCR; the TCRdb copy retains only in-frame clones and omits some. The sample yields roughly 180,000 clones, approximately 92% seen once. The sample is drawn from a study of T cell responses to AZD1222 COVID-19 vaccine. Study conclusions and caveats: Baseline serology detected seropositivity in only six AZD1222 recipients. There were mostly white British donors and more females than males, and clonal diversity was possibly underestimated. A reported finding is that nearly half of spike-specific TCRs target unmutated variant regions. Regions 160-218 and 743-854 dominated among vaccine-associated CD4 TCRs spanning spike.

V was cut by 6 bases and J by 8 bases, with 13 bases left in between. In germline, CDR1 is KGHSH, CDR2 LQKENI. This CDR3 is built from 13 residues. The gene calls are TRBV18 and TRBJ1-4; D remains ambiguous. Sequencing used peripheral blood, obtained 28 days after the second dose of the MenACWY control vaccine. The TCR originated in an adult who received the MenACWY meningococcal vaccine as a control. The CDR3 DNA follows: TGTGCCAGCTCGGAGGCGGGCGGCGAAAAACTGTTTTTT. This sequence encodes CASSEAGGEKLFF.